This is a list of T cell receptor beta chains from one sample in a study of T cell repertoires in cytomegalovirus infection. Using its own MiXCR run on the reads, TCRdb lists one record per CDR3 protein. Of approximately 500,000 distinct CDR3 sequences in the sample, more than 15% were seen once. The sample comprised CD8+ T cells from PBMCs. The source is a human donor in good health (CMV status not recorded). Some clones in this sample may be carry-over from other donors' samples. The CDR3 runs from the conserved cysteine through the conserved F or W. A D gene is named only where the DNA matches it firmly. Size values are once, few and many counts, or a class for expanded clones, and some rows have none.

-,-,TRBV28,TRBJ2-7,CASSFFTVYEQYF,TGTGCCAGCAGTTTTTTCACAGTCTACGAGCAGTACTTC
-,few,TRBV6-5,TRBJ2-5,CASGPLQETQYF,TGTGCCAGCGGCCCCCTCCAAGAGACCCAGTACTTC
-,-,TRBV27,TRBJ1-1,CASSHGRGTEAFF,TGTGCCAGCAGTCATGGGAGGGGCACTGAAGCTTTCTTT
-,-,TRBV14,TRBJ1-1,CASSQGSGWRYAEAFF,TGTGCCAGCAGCCAAGGGTCAGGGTGGAGGTATGCTGAAGCTTTCTTT
TRBD1,many,TRBV7-8,TRBJ1-2,CASSSGQHYGYTF,TGTGCCAGCAGCTCGGGACAGCACTATGGCTACACCTTC
-,-,TRBV20-1,TRBJ2-7,CSSERTGELEQYF,TGCAGTTCCGAAAGGACGGGGGAGCTCGAGCAGTACTTC
-,-,TRBV4-1,TRBJ2-1,CASSQANPSYNEQFF,TGCGCCAGCAGCCAAGCCAACCCTAGCTATAATGAGCAGTTCTTC
TRBD2,once,TRBV2,TRBJ2-5,CATVTSGGIQETQYF,TGTGCCACCGTAACTAGCGGGGGGATCCAAGAGACCCAGTACTTC
TRBD1,-,TRBV13,TRBJ2-7,CASRERGRDSSYEQYF,TGTGCCAGCCGAGAGAGAGGCCGGGACAGTTCCTACGAGCAGTACTTC
-,many,TRBV10-3,TRBJ2-7,CAIRIQGDEQYF,TGTGCCATCAGGATACAGGGCGACGAGCAGTACTTC
-,few,TRBV6-1,TRBJ2-1,CASSDRAAYNEQFF,TGTGCCAGCAGTGACAGAGCGGCCTACAATGAGCAGTTCTTC
-,many,TRBV7-9,TRBJ2-3,CASSLSQGRRDTQYF,TGTGCCAGCAGCTTATCCCAGGGGCGAAGAGATACGCAGTATTTT
-,-,TRBV29-1,TRBJ1-2,CSVDVRPYGYTF,TGCAGCGTTGATGTGAGGCCTTATGGCTACACCTTC
TRBD2,many,TRBV6-1,TRBJ2-3,CASSESFGLAVLDTQYF,TGTGCCAGCAGTGAAAGCTTCGGACTAGCGGTACTGGATACGCAGTATTTT
-,many,TRBV28,TRBJ1-1,CASSRPKGNTEAFF,TGTGCCAGCAGCAGACCTAAGGGGAACACTGAAGCTTTCTTT
TRBD2,many,TRBV10-3,TRBJ2-5,CAISDPSGRGGETQYF,TGTGCCATCAGTGACCCTAGCGGGAGAGGAGGAGAGACCCAGTACTTC
-,few,TRBV27,TRBJ2-1,CASSLSPLAGMDGEQFF,TGTGCCAGCAGTTTATCCCCCTTGGCAGGTATGGACGGTGAGCAGTTCTTC
-,many,TRBV7-9,TRBJ2-2,CASSDRQNGGTGELFF,TGTGCCAGCAGCGACCGACAGAATGGGGGAACCGGGGAGCTGTTTTTT
-,many,TRBV7-9,TRBJ2-2,CASSRIGELFF,TGTGCCAGCAGCCGGATTGGGGAGCTGTTTTTT
TRBD2,-,TRBV9,TRBJ2-5,CASSVVAGGPVETQYF,TGTGCCAGCAGCGTAGTTGCGGGGGGGCCGGTGGAGACCCAGTACTTC
-,few,TRBV28,TRBJ1-1,CASSLVDGPTEAFF,TGTGCCAGCAGTTTAGTAGACGGACCCACTGAAGCTTTCTTT
-,many,TRBV7-9,TRBJ2-7,CASSLLEGSSHEYF,TGTGCCAGCAGCTTACTCGAGGGGTCTTCTCATGAGTACTTC
-,many,TRBV7-9,TRBJ2-1,CASSPGTSAEGEQFF,TGTGCCAGCAGCCCAGGGACGTCTGCTGAAGGTGAGCAGTTCTTC
TRBD2,-,TRBV7-9,TRBJ2-3,CASSLTAGVPDTQYF,TGTGCCAGCAGCTTAACAGCGGGAGTCCCAGATACGCAGTATTTT
-,many,TRBV7-2,TRBJ2-4,CASSFKEGGTKNIQYF,TGTGCCAGCAGCTTCAAAGAAGGGGGGACCAAAAACATTCAGTACTTC
-,-,TRBV10-1,TRBJ1-5,CASSESRDQPQHF,TGCGCCAGCAGTGAGTCTAGGGATCAGCCCCAGCATTTT
TRBD2,-,TRBV28,TRBJ2-3,CASSLMTSGGYTDTQYF,TGTGCCAGCAGTTTAATGACTAGCGGGGGATACACAGATACGCAGTATTTT
TRBD2,once,TRBV20-1,TRBJ2-5,CSASRTSGIDLIETQYF,TGCAGTGCTTCCCGGACTAGCGGGATTGACTTGATAGAGACCCAGTACTTC
-,-,TRBV20-1,TRBJ2-1,CSARDPALGYNEQFF,TGCAGTGCTAGAGATCCCGCCCTGGGGTACAATGAGCAGTTCTTC
-,few,TRBV27,TRBJ1-5,CASSSTGVFQPQHF,TGTGCCAGCAGCTCGACAGGTGTATTTCAGCCCCAGCATTTT
-,many,TRBV24-1,TRBJ2-2,CATSDLSGIGELFF,TGTGCCACCAGTGATTTGTCGGGGATCGGGGAGCTGTTTTTT
-,many,TRBV10-3,TRBJ2-1,CAISESMAAMGDEQFF,TGTGCCATCAGTGAGTCGATGGCGGCTATGGGAGATGAGCAGTTCTTC
-,many,TRBV12-3/TRBV12-4,TRBJ2-3,CASSSGTSTIDTQYF,TGTGCCAGCAGTTCTGGCACTTCCACCATAGATACGCAGTATTTT
-,once,TRBV20-1,TRBJ1-1,CSARWTQNTEAFF,TGCAGTGCTAGGTGGACACAGAACACTGAAGCTTTCTTT
-,-,TRBV27,TRBJ2-1,CASSLGWGDSYNEQFF,TGTGCCAGCAGTTTAGGCTGGGGGGACTCCTACAATGAGCAGTTCTTC
-,-,TRBV4-2,TRBJ1-2,CASSQGGAGDGYTF,TGTGCCAGCAGCCAAGGGGGGGCCGGGGATGGCTACACCTTC
TRBD2,many,TRBV7-2,TRBJ2-1,CASSPGTSGFSYNEQFF,TGTGCCAGCAGCCCCGGGACTAGCGGGTTCTCCTACAATGAGCAGTTCTTC
-,many,TRBV12-3/TRBV12-4,TRBJ1-1,CASSEGLVNTEAFF,TGTGCCAGCAGTGAAGGTCTTGTGAACACTGAAGCTTTCTTT
-,few,TRBV6-1,TRBJ2-5,CASSSTGQKETQYF,TGTGCCAGCAGTTCAACAGGGCAAAAGGAGACCCAGTACTTC
TRBD1,few,TRBV10-1,TRBJ1-1,CASSVYRDREAFF,TGCGCCAGCAGTGTCTACCGGGACAGGGAAGCTTTCTTT
-,many,TRBV12-3/TRBV12-4,TRBJ1-2,CASSFNDGTSYGYTF,TGTGCCAGCAGTTTTAACGACGGGACGAGCTATGGCTACACCTTC
-,few,TRBV5-8,TRBJ2-4,CASRVYKNIQYF,TGTGCCTCAAGGGTGTACAAAAACATTCAGTACTTC
TRBD2,-,TRBV11-2,TRBJ2-1,CASSLSGAGGHPSYNEQFF,TGTGCCAGCAGCTTGTCGGGGGCGGGGGGCCATCCCTCCTACAATGAGCAGTTCTTC
-,many,TRBV11-2,TRBJ2-7,CASSLEYGRADEQYF,TGTGCCAGCAGCTTAGAATATGGCAGGGCAGACGAGCAGTACTTC
TRBD2,many,TRBV28,TRBJ2-7,CASSLPLTSGRREEQYF,TGTGCCAGCAGTTTACCCCTGACTAGCGGGAGGAGAGAAGAGCAGTACTTC
-,many,TRBV7-8,TRBJ1-1,CASSPGTVNTEAFF,TGTGCCAGCAGCCCTGGGACCGTCAACACTGAAGCTTTCTTT
TRBD1,few,TRBV24-1,TRBJ2-3,CATSERQGARVGRTDTQYF,TGTGCCACCAGTGAGAGACAGGGGGCGCGGGTCGGTCGCACAGATACGCAGTATTTT
TRBD1,many,TRBV10-3,TRBJ1-1,CAISEGRTGENTEAFF,TGTGCCATCAGTGAGGGACGGACAGGCGAGAACACTGAAGCTTTCTTT
-,many,TRBV7-3,TRBJ2-7,CASSSTGGEQYF,TGTGCCAGCAGCTCCACCGGAGGCGAGCAGTACTTC
-,few,TRBV6-4,TRBJ2-7,CASSGTGLPSSYEQYF,TGTGCCAGCAGTGGTACGGGACTCCCGAGCTCCTACGAGCAGTACTTC
TRBD1,many,TRBV11-2,TRBJ2-1,CASSSRTGSVNEQFF,TGTGCCAGCAGTTCGCGGACAGGGTCCGTGAATGAGCAGTTCTTC
-,-,TRBV19,TRBJ1-1,CASSIDGGYEAFF,TGTGCCAGTAGTATAGATGGAGGATACGAAGCTTTCTTT
TRBD1,-,TRBV19,TRBJ1-1,CASSIPPGGAFF,TGTGCCAGTAGTATCCCCCCAGGGGGGGCTTTCTTT